This T cell receptor (beta chain) comes out of a study of blood T cell repertoires in COVID-19. Across the whole study: Samples taken during acute and convalescent COVID-19 were collected in the United States, Italy and Spain.

In the source study's methods: Reference gene primer amplification gave estimated nucleated cell counts. Data came from immunoSEQ multiplex PCR; TCRdb stores just in-frame clones and leaves some out. The D gene and trimming were derived from the DNA, and the V and J assignments and clone size from that table. The sample has some 260,000 clones, more than 60% seen once. V lost 2 bases and J 2 bases, leaving 10 bases between the germline ends. This CDR3 is built from 15 residues. CDR1 is KGHSH, CDR2 LQKENI, per germline. V usage is TRBV18 and J usage is TRBJ1-3; D might be TRBD1 (5 bases). This TCR derives from a woman between 40 and 50 years old with active or convalescent COVID-19. The sample consisted of peripheral blood. CDR3 loop: CASSPTGPPGNTIYF. The DNA of the CDR3 is TGTGCCAGCTCACCAACAGGCCCCCCTGGAAACACCATATATTTT. The whole variable domain, filled in from reference TRBV18 and TRBJ1-3, reads NAGVMQNPRHLVRRRGQEARLRCSPMKGHSHVYWYRQLPEEGLKFMVYLQKENIIDESGMPKERFSAEFPKEGPSILRIQQVVRGDSAAYFCASSPTGPPGNTIYFGEGSWLTVV.